This is a list of T cell receptor beta chains from one sample in a study of T cell changes during pregnancy in multiple sclerosis. Sequenced by immunoSEQ multiplex PCR; TCRdb stores in-frame clones only, minus some. The data hold about 40,000 clones, with around 93% observed a single time. The sample consisted of CD4+ T cells from peripheral blood mononuclear cells, taken after pregnancy. Receptor source: a female donor with multiple sclerosis, enrolled in a pregnancy study. Both conserved end residues are part of each CDR3. D genes are given only for firm matches. Size values are once, few and many counts, or a class for expanded clones, and some rows have none.

abundance: -
j_gene: TRBJ1-5
v_gene: TRBV6-5
d_gene: -
CDR3nt: TGTGCCAGCAGTTCGGGGGGGCTGGGTCAGCCCCAGCATTTT
CDR3aa: CASSSGGLGQPQHF

abundance: -
j_gene: TRBJ1-2
v_gene: TRBV5-1
d_gene: -
CDR3nt: TGCGCCAGCAGCTTGGGACCGGGACTTTCCCAGGACAACTATGGCTACACCTTC
CDR3aa: CASSLGPGLSQDNYGYTF

abundance: -
j_gene: TRBJ2-2
v_gene: TRBV15
d_gene: TRBD1
CDR3nt: TGTGCCACGGACAGGGGAAAAACCGGGGAGCTGTTTTTT
CDR3aa: CATDRGKTGELFF

abundance: -
j_gene: TRBJ2-1
v_gene: TRBV5-6
d_gene: -
CDR3nt: TGTGCCAGCAGCACCACTAGTTGGGGTGAGCAGTTCTTC
CDR3aa: CASSTTSWGEQFF

abundance: -
j_gene: TRBJ1-2
v_gene: TRBV6-5
d_gene: TRBD1
CDR3nt: TGTGCCAGCAGCTACGGGACAGGGTGGGGCTACACCTTC
CDR3aa: CASSYGTGWGYTF

abundance: -
j_gene: TRBJ1-1
v_gene: TRBV5-1
d_gene: TRBD1
CDR3nt: TGCGCCAGCAGCCCGGGGACAGGGAACACTGAAGCTTTCTTT
CDR3aa: CASSPGTGNTEAFF

abundance: -
j_gene: TRBJ1-1
v_gene: TRBV27
d_gene: -
CDR3nt: TGTGCCAGCAGCAAGACAGTTTACACTGAAGCTTTCTTT
CDR3aa: CASSKTVYTEAFF

abundance: -
j_gene: TRBJ2-7
v_gene: TRBV7-9
d_gene: TRBD1
CDR3nt: TGTGCCAGCAGCTTACCAGGACAGGGGAACAGTTACGAGCAGTACTTC
CDR3aa: CASSLPGQGNSYEQYF

abundance: -
j_gene: TRBJ2-7
v_gene: TRBV7-9
d_gene: -
CDR3nt: TGTGCCAGCAGCTACCAGGCGGGGTCCTACGAGCAGTACTTC
CDR3aa: CASSYQAGSYEQYF

abundance: -
j_gene: TRBJ2-7
v_gene: TRBV5-4
d_gene: TRBD1
CDR3nt: TGTGCCAGCAGCTTGGAAGGGACAGGGGCCTACGAGCAGTACTTC
CDR3aa: CASSLEGTGAYEQYF

abundance: once
j_gene: TRBJ1-6
v_gene: TRBV5-1
d_gene: -
CDR3nt: TGCGCCAGCAGCGACAGAGATTCACCCCTCCACTTT
CDR3aa: CASSDRDSPLHF

abundance: once
j_gene: TRBJ1-6
v_gene: TRBV7-3
d_gene: -
CDR3nt: TGTGCCAGCAGCAACCTAAATTCACCCCTCCACTTT
CDR3aa: CASSNLNSPLHF

abundance: -
j_gene: TRBJ2-5
v_gene: TRBV7-2
d_gene: TRBD2
CDR3nt: TGTGCCAGCAGCTTGACTAGCCCTTGGGCCCAGTACTTC
CDR3aa: CASSLTSPWAQYF

abundance: -
j_gene: TRBJ2-1
v_gene: TRBV5-1
d_gene: TRBD2
CDR3nt: TGCGCCAGCAGGGGTAGCGGGGTTACCTACAATGAGCAGTTCTTC
CDR3aa: CASRGSGVTYNEQFF

abundance: -
j_gene: TRBJ2-2
v_gene: TRBV5-1
d_gene: TRBD2
CDR3nt: TGCGCCAGCAGCGAACGGACTAGTGGCACCGGGGAGCTGTTTTTT
CDR3aa: CASSERTSGTGELFF

abundance: -
j_gene: TRBJ2-4
v_gene: TRBV10-3
d_gene: -
CDR3nt: TGTGCCATCAGTGAACACGGGACTTCCATCGATCGGAACATTCAGTACTTC
CDR3aa: CAISEHGTSIDRNIQYF

abundance: -
j_gene: TRBJ2-5
v_gene: TRBV21-1
d_gene: -
CDR3nt: TGTGCCAGCAGCAAAGGGGGGGGACCGCGGGGCGAGACCCAGTACTTC
CDR3aa: CASSKGGGPRGETQYF

abundance: -
j_gene: TRBJ1-2
v_gene: TRBV28
d_gene: -
CDR3nt: TGTGCCAGCAGACAAACAACGGGGGGCTTTGGGGGCTACACCTTC
CDR3aa: CASRQTTGGFGGYTF

abundance: -
j_gene: TRBJ1-2
v_gene: TRBV7-8
d_gene: TRBD1
CDR3nt: TGTGCCAGCAGCCTCAAAGGGGGCGGGGGCTACACCTTC
CDR3aa: CASSLKGGGGYTF

abundance: -
j_gene: TRBJ2-7
v_gene: TRBV6-1
d_gene: -
CDR3nt: TGTGCCAGCACTGGGGCCAGGGGAATTTACGAGCAGTACTTC
CDR3aa: CASTGARGIYEQYF

abundance: -
j_gene: TRBJ2-2
v_gene: TRBV30
d_gene: TRBD2
CDR3nt: TGTGCCTGGAAGCGGGGGGACACCACCGGGGAGCTGTTTTTT
CDR3aa: CAWKRGDTTGELFF

abundance: -
j_gene: TRBJ2-1
v_gene: TRBV10-2
d_gene: TRBD2
CDR3nt: TGCGCCAGCAGTGAGTCGGGACTACCCACCTACAATGAGCAGTTCTTC
CDR3aa: CASSESGLPTYNEQFF

abundance: -
j_gene: TRBJ2-1
v_gene: TRBV5-1
d_gene: -
CDR3nt: TGCGCCAGCAGCTTGGAACAGGGGGGGCCTGAGCAGTTCTTC
CDR3aa: CASSLEQGGPEQFF

abundance: once
j_gene: TRBJ2-3
v_gene: TRBV5-1
d_gene: -
CDR3nt: TGCGCCAGCAGCGATGGGGGGGGCGCCCCTAGCACAGATACGCAGTATTTT
CDR3aa: CASSDGGGAPSTDTQYF

abundance: -
j_gene: TRBJ1-5
v_gene: TRBV27
d_gene: TRBD1
CDR3nt: TGTGCCAGCAGTACACAGGGGGTAAATCAGCCCCAGCATTTT
CDR3aa: CASSTQGVNQPQHF

abundance: -
j_gene: TRBJ2-7
v_gene: TRBV18
d_gene: TRBD1
CDR3nt: TGTGCCAGCTCACCACTGCCAGGGGGTCTCGGGGCTTACTACGAGCAGTACTTC
CDR3aa: CASSPLPGGLGAYYEQYF

abundance: -
j_gene: TRBJ2-1
v_gene: TRBV2
d_gene: -
CDR3nt: TGTGCCAGCAGTGAATCGACGGTAAGGGGTGAGCAGTTCTTC
CDR3aa: CASSESTVRGEQFF

abundance: -
j_gene: TRBJ2-1
v_gene: TRBV18
d_gene: TRBD2
CDR3nt: TGTGCCAGCTTGAGTCAGACTAGCGGGGAAAAATACAATGAGCAGTTCTTC
CDR3aa: CASLSQTSGEKYNEQFF

abundance: -
j_gene: TRBJ2-2
v_gene: TRBV7-3
d_gene: TRBD1
CDR3nt: TGTGCCAGCAGCCCAGGGGGCGGGAACGGGGAGCTGTTTTTT
CDR3aa: CASSPGGGNGELFF

abundance: few
j_gene: TRBJ2-7
v_gene: TRBV4-2
d_gene: -
CDR3nt: TGTGCCAGCAGCCAAGTTTACGGGGACTACGAGCAGTACTTC
CDR3aa: CASSQVYGDYEQYF

abundance: -
j_gene: TRBJ2-4
v_gene: TRBV5-4
d_gene: -
CDR3nt: TGTGCCAGCAGCTCCCAGGGTCTAGCCAAAAACATTCAGTACTTC
CDR3aa: CASSSQGLAKNIQYF

abundance: -
j_gene: TRBJ1-1
v_gene: TRBV15
d_gene: -
CDR3nt: TGTGCCACCAGCGATCGGGGGGCGAGGACTGAAGCTTTCTTT
CDR3aa: CATSDRGARTEAFF

abundance: -
j_gene: TRBJ1-2
v_gene: TRBV7-2
d_gene: -
CDR3nt: TGTGCCAGCAGCCATGGGCAGGGGTATGGCTACACCTTC
CDR3aa: CASSHGQGYGYTF

abundance: -
j_gene: TRBJ1-3
v_gene: TRBV12-5
d_gene: -
CDR3nt: TGTGCTAGTGGTTTAGGACAGAAGCATATCTTCCCTCTGGAAAACACCATATATTTT
CDR3aa: CASGLGQKHIFPLENTIYF

abundance: -
j_gene: TRBJ1-1
v_gene: TRBV6-4
d_gene: TRBD1
CDR3nt: TGTGCCAGCACCATACAGGGGGCAGCTGAAGCTTTCTTT
CDR3aa: CASTIQGAAEAFF

abundance: once
j_gene: TRBJ2-1
v_gene: TRBV6-6
d_gene: -
CDR3nt: TGTGCCAGCAGGGGAGCGCGGACAGACAATGAGCAGTTCTTC
CDR3aa: CASRGARTDNEQFF

abundance: -
j_gene: TRBJ2-6
v_gene: TRBV6-6
d_gene: -
CDR3nt: TGTGCCAGCAGTTACCATCCTGGGGCCAACGTCCTGACTTTC
CDR3aa: CASSYHPGANVLTF

abundance: once
j_gene: TRBJ2-7
v_gene: TRBV6-5
d_gene: TRBD1
CDR3nt: TGTGCCAGCAGTCACCGACAGGGCTACGAGCAGTACTTC
CDR3aa: CASSHRQGYEQYF

abundance: -
j_gene: TRBJ2-5
v_gene: TRBV7-7
d_gene: -
CDR3nt: TGTGCTAGCAGCGAAGACAGGTCAGAGACCCAGTACTTC
CDR3aa: CASSEDRSETQYF

abundance: -
j_gene: TRBJ1-1
v_gene: TRBV5-6
d_gene: TRBD1
CDR3nt: TGTGCCAGCAGCCCGGGGGACAGGGGTATCACTGAAGCTTTCTTT
CDR3aa: CASSPGDRGITEAFF

abundance: -
j_gene: TRBJ2-7
v_gene: TRBV2
d_gene: TRBD1
CDR3nt: TGTGCCAGCAGTCGGACAGGGCTATCCTACGAGCAGTACTTC
CDR3aa: CASSRTGLSYEQYF

abundance: -
j_gene: TRBJ2-1
v_gene: TRBV6-4
d_gene: -
CDR3nt: TGTGCCACGTCCTCCTACAATGAGCAGTTCTTC
CDR3aa: CATSSYNEQFF

abundance: -
j_gene: TRBJ2-3
v_gene: TRBV6-5
d_gene: TRBD2
CDR3nt: TGTGCCAGCCGGGGGCGGGGGGGACGCACAGATACGCAGTATTTT
CDR3aa: CASRGRGGRTDTQYF

abundance: -
j_gene: TRBJ1-2
v_gene: TRBV18
d_gene: TRBD1
CDR3nt: TGTGCCAGCTCACCAGGACAGGGACGCAACTATGGCTACACCTTC
CDR3aa: CASSPGQGRNYGYTF

abundance: -
j_gene: TRBJ2-3
v_gene: TRBV5-4
d_gene: -
CDR3nt: TGTGCCAGCAGCCTGCGGTTAGCGGCAGATACGCAGTATTTT
CDR3aa: CASSLRLAADTQYF